This T cell receptor beta chain was obtained from a study of cytomegalovirus exposure and HLA in healthy donors. The overall study: There were fewer than 130 million unique TCR beta sequences, drawn from some 180 million T cells, in an earlier analysis.

Of note for this clone: The antigen is not known.

Findings of the study overall: Rarity held for most TCR sequences, but there were some public TCRs that occurred in many donors. Some highly shared sequence variants likely arose as a pipeline artifact.

The PCR used 60 Vbeta and 13 Jbeta primers. Only in-frame clones appear in the TCRdb table, and some are missing; sequencing was by immunoSEQ multiplex PCR. The data contain around 110,000 clones, 71% of them seen just once; the ten biggest clones take up 2.8%. Unmatched junction bases numbered 1, after V lost 0 bases and J lost 3 bases. Looked up from germline, CDR1 is MGHRA and CDR2 is YSYEKL. This CDR3 contains 16 residues. The source is a female donor in good health and CMV-seronegative. The chain joins TRBV4-1 to TRBJ2-1, with 11 nucleotides matching TRBD1. The sample comprised PBMCs. CDR3 DNA: TGCGCCAGCAGCCAAGAAGGGACAGGGGGCTACAATGAGCAGTTCTTC. Translating gives CASSQEGTGGYNEQFF.